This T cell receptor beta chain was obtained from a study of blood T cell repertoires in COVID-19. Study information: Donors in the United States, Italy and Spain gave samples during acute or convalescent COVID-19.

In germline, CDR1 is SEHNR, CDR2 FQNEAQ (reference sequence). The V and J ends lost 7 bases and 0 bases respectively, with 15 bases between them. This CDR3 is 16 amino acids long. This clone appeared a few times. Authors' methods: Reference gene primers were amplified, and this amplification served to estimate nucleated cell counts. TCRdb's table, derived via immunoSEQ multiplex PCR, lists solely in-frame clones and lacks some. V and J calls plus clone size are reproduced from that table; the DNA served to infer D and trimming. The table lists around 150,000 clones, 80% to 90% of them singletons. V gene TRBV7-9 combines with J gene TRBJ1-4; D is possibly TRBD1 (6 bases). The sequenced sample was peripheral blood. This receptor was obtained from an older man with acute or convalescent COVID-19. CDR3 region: CASTPGQSTTNEKLFF. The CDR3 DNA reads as TGTGCCAGCACCCCTGGACAGTCGACAACTAATGAAAAACTGTTTTTT.